Listed here are 24 T cell receptor beta chains from one sample, sequenced in a study of blood T cell repertoires in COVID-19. Assay used: immunoSEQ multiplex PCR; TCRdb lists only in-frame clones, some missing. The profile shows about 210,000 clones, roughly 85% of them singletons. The source material was PBMCs or T cells enriched from blood (not recorded which). The receptors derive from a woman aged 40 to 50 with acute COVID-19.

This clone was counted a single time. This chain connects TRBV5-8 to TRBJ2-3; 10 bases match TRBD2. Germline V gives CDR1 SGHTS, CDR2 YDEGEE. J was trimmed by 7 bases and V by 8 bases; bases with no gene match: 10. The CDR3 is 14 amino acids. CDR3 sequence reads: CARSLSGRGNTQYF. CDR3 DNA: TGTGCCAGGAGTTTGAGCGGGAGGGGGAATACGCAGTATTTT.

The CDR3 nucleotides are TGTGCCAGTAGTTACAGGGGGAGCGGGGAGCTGTTTTTT. It yields the protein CASSYRGSGELFF. The chain has TRBV19 and TRBJ2-2; TRBD1 matches at 8 bases. This CDR3 has 13 amino acids. CDR1 and CDR2 (germline): LNHDA, SQIVND (reference sequence). The junction had 3 bases not matched to a gene; V was cut back by 5 bases and J by 7 bases.

The chain couples TRBV19 to TRBJ1-3; perhaps TRBD1 as D (6 bases). Germline CDR1 and CDR2: LNHDA and SQIVND (reference sequence). V lost 3 bases to trimming and J lost 7 bases, with 13 bases between them. This CDR3 comprises 14 residues. DNA of the CDR3: TGTGCCAGTAGTATTAGGACAGCGGTCAACACCATATATTTT. It encodes CASSIRTAVNTIYF.

The chain recombines TRBV7-8 with TRBJ2-1, with 9 bases aligning to TRBD2. Germline CDR1 reads SGHVS; CDR2 reads FQNEAQ. Trimming at V came to 7 bases and at J to 2 bases, leaving 6 bases not matched to a gene. CDR3 length: 15 residues. CDR3 sequence reads: CASNDIAGAYNEQFF. The CDR3 DNA reads TGTGCCAGCAACGATATAGCGGGAGCCTACAATGAGCAGTTCTTC.

The chain joins TRBV4-2 to TRBJ1-2, with D maybe TRBD1 (6 bases). The CDR3 extends over 15 amino acids. V was pared by 0 bases and J by 8 bases, with 16 bases between. The germline V gene encodes CDR1 LGHNA and CDR2 YNFKEQ. Written as DNA, the CDR3 is TGTGCCAGCAGCCAAGAGGAGACGGGGGGCGCGGGCTACACCTTC. Its translation is CASSQEETGGAGYTF.

The rearrangement uses TRBV7-6 and TRBJ2-1; 8 nucleotides agree with TRBD1. After removal of 6 bases from V and 8 bases from J, the junction contained 12 bases not matched to a gene. The CDR3 covers 15 residues. CDR1 and CDR2 from the germline V gene are SGHVS and FNYEAQ. The chain's CDR3 is CASRLTTGEVYEQFF. The CDR3 nucleotides are TGTGCCAGCAGACTCACGACAGGGGAGGTATATGAGCAGTTCTTC.

The CDR3 sequence is CASSSPDRVKKGYTF. DNA for the CDR3: TGTGCCAGTAGTAGTCCGGACAGGGTAAAAAAGGGCTACACCTTC. The chain uses TRBV19 and TRBJ1-2; 8 bases align to TRBD1. Germline V gene lookup returns CDR1 LNHDA and CDR2 SQIVND (reference sequence). The CDR3 loop spans 15 amino acids. The ends lost 4 bases at V and 8 bases at J; junction bases unmatched: 12.

This CDR3 reads CSVSQGVGPADQPQHF. CDR3 nucleotides: TGCAGCGTCAGTCAGGGGGTCGGGCCGGCCGATCAGCCCCAGCATTTT. The chain combines TRBV29-1 with TRBJ1-5, with 7 bases that match TRBD1. Germline V gene data show CDR1 as SQVTM and CDR2 as ANQGSEA. The CDR3 loop spans 16 amino acids. The V gene end was trimmed by 6 bases and the J gene end by 5 bases; junction bases not matched to a gene: 16.

The V call is TRBV7-2, the J call TRBJ1-1; D ambiguous. Trimming cost V 7 bases and J 6 bases, with 15 bases left between them. The germline CDR1 and CDR2 sequences are SGHTA and FQGNSA. This CDR3 has 13 residues. CDR3 in amino acids: CASKLGEIAEAFF. DNA for the CDR3: TGTGCCAGCAAGCTTGGGGAGATCGCTGAAGCTTTCTTT.

In DNA, the CDR3 is TGTGCCAGCAGCTTAGAGCCCGATATCGGCTACAATGAGCAGTTCTTC. Residues: CASSLEPDIGYNEQFF. The chain combines TRBV11-2 with TRBJ2-1, with D uncertain. This CDR3 is 16 amino acids long. Trimming took off 0 bases at V and 3 bases at J, with 12 bases between the two ends. Per germline, CDR1 SGHAT and CDR2 FQNNGV.

The chain links TRBV12-3 or TRBV12-4 to TRBJ1-2; no clear D. The V end lost 0 bases, the J end lost 7 bases, and 3 bases lay between the germline ends. CDR3 length: 11 residues. CDR3 sequence: CASSLARGYTF. The CDR3 DNA reads as TGTGCCAGCAGTTTAGCCCGTGGCTACACCTTC.

This clone has only one observation. This chain links TRBV7-9 with TRBJ1-5; no clear D. This CDR3 comprises 16 residues. The germline V gene encodes CDR1 SEHNR and CDR2 FQNEAQ (reference sequence). Trimming left V 5 bases short and J 1 base short, with 15 bases between. CDR3 coding DNA: TGTGCCAGCAGCCCTGGCGTAGCAGTCAGCAATCAGCCCCAGCATTTT. Amino acid sequence: CASSPGVAVSNQPQHF.

The chain couples TRBV10-2 to TRBJ1-4; TRBD1 is a possible D gene (6 bases). Germline loops: CDR1 WSHSY, CDR2 SAAADI. Trimming removed 6 bases from V and 0 bases from J, with 8 bases in between. The CDR3 runs to 14 residues. The CDR3 reads CASSRTATNEKLFF. CDR3 nucleotide sequence: TGCGCCAGCAGCCGGACAGCAACTAATGAAAAACTGTTTTTT.

The chain carries TRBV5-1 and TRBJ2-2; 7 bases map to TRBD1. V lost 5 bases, J lost 7 bases, and 11 bases stayed unmatched. Germline V lookup: CDR1 SGHRS, CDR2 YFSETQ. The CDR3 is 15 amino acids. The CDR3 DNA reads TGCGCCAGCAGGACCGGGACAGCCCTTGGCGGGGAGCTGTTTTTT. Translated, it gives CASRTGTALGGELFF.

V usage is TRBV28 and J usage is TRBJ1-1, with D possibly being TRBD1 (5 bases). Germline V gene lookup returns CDR1 MDHEN and CDR2 SYDVKM. Trimming stripped 3 bases from V and 3 bases from J, with 14 bases between. The CDR3 contains 15 residues. The CDR3 here is CASSFGREGDTEAFF. DNA of the CDR3: TGTGCCAGCAGTTTCGGAAGGGAAGGGGACACTGAAGCTTTCTTT.

This chain uses TRBV28 with TRBJ1-5; 9 nucleotides match TRBD1. Looked up from germline, CDR1 is MDHEN and CDR2 is SYDVKM. This CDR3 region has 15 residues. V lost 6 bases to trimming and J lost 3 bases; unmatched junction nucleotides: 6. CDR3 residues: CASRHGTGNNQPQHF. CDR3 in DNA: TGTGCCAGCAGGCACGGGACAGGGAACAATCAGCCCCAGCATTTT.

This chain uses TRBV18 with TRBJ2-7, with TRBD1 identical over 8 bases. Per the germline V gene, CDR1 is KGHSH and CDR2 is LQKENI. The CDR3 covers 14 residues. V lost 5 bases to trimming and J lost 2 bases; unmatched junction nucleotides: 5. The CDR3 sequence is CASSTRQGTYEQYF. The CDR3 DNA follows: TGTGCCAGCTCAACCAGACAGGGGACCTACGAGCAGTACTTC.

The rearrangement links TRBV25-1 to TRBJ1-6, with 8 bases identical to TRBD1. V lost 3 bases to trimming and J lost 4 bases; unmatched junction nucleotides: 2. Germline-derived CDR1 and CDR2 are MGHDK and SYGVNS. The length of the CDR3 is 15 residues. CDR3 bases: TGTGCCAGCAGTGAGACAGGGGCTTATAATTCACCCCTCCACTTT. It translates to CASSETGAYNSPLHF.

This chain uses TRBV18 with TRBJ1-5; 9 bases match TRBD1. Germline V gives CDR1 KGHSH, CDR2 LQKENI. The V segment lost 6 bases and the J segment 5 bases; nucleotides outside the gene matches: 8. The CDR3 runs to 15 residues. This CDR3 reads CASSQGTGKDQPQHF. In nucleotides, the CDR3 is TGTGCCAGCTCCCAAGGGACAGGGAAGGATCAGCCCCAGCATTTT.

The CDR3 loop reads CASSLLGLAAINYNEQFF. The CDR3 region has the DNA TGTGCCAGCAGCCTTCTAGGCCTGGCGGCAATAAACTACAATGAGCAGTTCTTC. The gene calls are TRBV11-3 and TRBJ2-1; no definite D call. This CDR3 has 18 amino acids. V was shortened by 5 bases and J by 3 bases, with 23 bases between the two germline ends. Per germline, CDR1 SGHNT and CDR2 YENEEA.

The V gene is TRBV7-3, the J gene TRBJ2-1; 9 bases fit TRBD2. The CDR3 spans 15 residues. Germline CDR1 reads SGHTA; CDR2 reads FQGTGA. Trimming removed 3 bases from V and 8 bases from J; junction bases left unmatched: 8. The chain's CDR3 is CASSFGSGSVYEQFF. CDR3 coding DNA: TGTGCCAGCAGCTTTGGTAGCGGGAGTGTTTATGAGCAGTTCTTC.

This sequence joins TRBV27 and TRBJ2-1; TRBD2 aligns across 7 bases. Trimming at V came to 3 bases and at J to 12 bases, leaving 11 bases not matched to a gene. This CDR3 is 14 amino acids long. CDR1 is MNHEY, CDR2 SMNVEV, per germline (reference sequence). The CDR3 DNA follows: TGTGCCAGCAGTTTTGCGGGAGAGCGGGAAGGGCAGTTCTTC. Its translation: CASSFAGEREGQFF.

The chain joins TRBV29-1 to TRBJ2-7; tentative D call: TRBD2 (5 bases). The germline V and J ends were trimmed by 3 bases and 6 bases, with 9 bases remaining between them. CDR3 size: 11 residues. Germline V gene lookup returns CDR1 SQVTM and CDR2 ANQGSEA. CDR3 loop: CSVERAGEQYF. Here the CDR3 DNA reads TGCAGCGTTGAGAGGGCAGGCGAGCAGTACTTC.

This chain links TRBV19 with TRBJ2-3; D remains unclear. Trimming stripped 3 bases from V and 0 bases from J, with 7 bases between. This CDR3 is built from 14 residues. CDR1 LNHDA and CDR2 SQIVND come from the germline V gene (reference sequence). CDR3 sequence: CASSIIASTDTQYF. CDR3 bases: TGTGCCAGTAGTATTATAGCAAGCACAGATACGCAGTATTTT.